These 30 T cell receptor beta chains were all obtained from the same sample, sequenced in a study of Tregs in tolerant kidney transplant recipients. The method was immunoSEQ multiplex PCR; TCRdb's version includes in-frame clones alone and lacks a portion of them. In all, the sample yields approximately 52,000 clones. This sample comprised CD4+ T cells from blood, obtained before the transplant. The receptors were gathered from a human donor who received a combined kidney and bone marrow transplant.

Regarding this clone: The read ends 3 residues before the CDR3 terminus; that terminus is restored from the germline J gene. This chain connects TRBV6-1 to TRBJ2-5; a possible D gene is TRBD1 (7 bases). V lost 4 bases, J lost 2 bases, and 17 bases lay in between. Germline assignment: CDR1 MNHNS and CDR2 SASEGT. This CDR3 spans 16 amino acids. This CDR3 reads CASSGKHRGGQETQYF. The CDR3 bases that were read are TGTGCCAGCAGTGGGAAGCACAGGGGAGGTCAAGAGACC.

With respect to this clone: The read finishes 3 residues shy of the CDR3 end, and the germline J gene is used to complete it. The chain carries TRBV5-1 and TRBJ2-5, with 10 positions matching TRBD2. With V trimmed by 1 base and J by 5 bases, 8 bases remained unmatched. The CDR3 is 16 residues long. Germline CDR1 and CDR2: SGHRS and YFSETQ. CDR3 in amino acids: CASSLFGLAGAETQYF. CDR3 DNA, as far as it was read: TGCGCCAGCAGCTTGTTCGGGCTAGCGGGAGCGGAGACC.

Regarding this clone: The read ends 3 residues early relative to the CDR3; the germline J gene fills the gap. V and J are TRBV7-3 and TRBJ2-7; a possible D gene is TRBD2 (6 bases). The CDR3 covers 13 residues. Trimming shortened V by 0 bases and J by 6 bases, and 9 bases separated the two germline ends. Germline V lookup: CDR1 SGHTA, CDR2 FQGTGA. The CDR3 sequence: CASSLTQRAEQYF. The part of the CDR3 DNA that was read is TGTGCCAGCAGCTTAACCCAGCGGGCCGAG.

The CDR3 DNA, read in part, is TGCGCCAGCAGCGCCGGTCAGGGGCGCGAG. It is translated as CASSAGQGRE. The entire CDR3 protein is CASSAGQGREQYF. The chain couples TRBV5-1 to TRBJ2-7, with D tentatively TRBD1 (6 bases). The CDR3 is cut off 3 residues early in the read; its end comes from the germline J gene. The V gene lost 4 bases and the J gene lost 6 bases, with 14 bases spanning the gap. The CDR3 has 13 residues. Looked up from germline, CDR1 is SGHRS and CDR2 is YFSETQ.

Comment on this clone: From the germline J gene comes the end of the CDR3, since the read stops 3 residues before it. V and J are TRBV18 and TRBJ2-5; D not certain. CDR3 length: 14 residues. Per germline, CDR1 KGHSH and CDR2 LQKENI. The V gene lost 3 bases and the J gene lost 4 bases, with 12 bases spanning the gap. The CDR3 bases that were read are TGTGCCAGCTCACCCTCCCGTTCAGGAGAGACC. Translating it yields CASSPSRSGET. The full-length CDR3 reads as CASSPSRSGETQYF.

With respect to this clone: Read coverage stops 3 residues before the CDR3 terminus; the germline J gene supplies the remainder. This sequence joins TRBV7-2 and TRBJ1-4, with 8 bases fitting TRBD1. The CDR3 has 14 amino acids. V was clipped by 5 bases and J by 6 bases; unmatched bases: 5. CDR1 SGHTA and CDR2 FQGNSA come from the germline V gene. The CDR3 protein is CASSSDRGDEKLFF. CDR3 DNA, as far as it was read: TGTGCCAGCAGCAGCGACAGGGGTGATGAAAAA.

A remark on this clone: The read ends 3 residues shy of where the CDR3 ends; the end is completed using the germline J gene. The rearrangement links TRBV2 to TRBJ2-7, with 10 bases identical to TRBD2. The CDR3 runs to 16 residues. V lost 1 base to trimming and J lost 4 bases; unmatched junction nucleotides: 7. Germline lookup yields CDR1 SNHLY and CDR2 FYNNEI. The part of the CDR3 DNA that was read is TGTGCCAGCAGTGAAGGCGGGCAGCGGGAGGGGTACGAG. Protein: CASSEGGQREGYE. The full CDR3 protein reads CASSEGGQREGYEQYF. Looking up the rest from reference TRBV2 and TRBJ2-7 gives the full variable domain: EPEVTQTPSHQVTQMGQEVILRCVPISNHLYFYWYRQILGQKVEFLVSFYNNEISEKSEIFDDQFSVERPDGSNFTLKIRSTKLEDSAMYFCASSEGGQREGYEQYFGPGTRLTVT.

Concerning this clone: The sequence runs out 3 residues before the end of the CDR3; the remainder is reconstructed from the germline J gene. The chain carries TRBV7-2 and TRBJ2-1; D is unresolved. The germline V and J ends were trimmed by 1 base and 9 bases, with 10 bases remaining between them. Germline values: CDR1 SGHTA, CDR2 FQGNSA. This CDR3 has 13 amino acids. The CDR3 loop reads CASSLDPTGEQFF. CDR3 bases read: TGTGCCAGCAGCTTAGACCCCACCGGTGAG.

In the case of this clone: The read ends 3 residues before the CDR3 terminus; that terminus is restored from the germline J gene. The chain employs TRBV6-2 or TRBV6-3 and TRBJ1-6; 9 bases are shared with TRBD1. This CDR3 has 15 amino acids. The V and J ends lost 5 bases and 3 bases, in that order; junction bases with no gene match: 2. The germline CDR1 and CDR2 sequences are MNHEY and SVGEGT. The covered CDR3 bases are TGTGCCAGCAGTCCGGGACAGGGCTATAATTCACCC. Translated, it gives CASSPGQGYNSP. The full CDR3 sequence reads CASSPGQGYNSPLHF.

The part of the CDR3 DNA that was read is TGTGCCAGCAGTCCGGGACAGGGGAACACCGGGGAG. Translated: CASSPGQGNTGE. In full, the CDR3 reads CASSPGQGNTGELFF. The genes are TRBV7-3 and TRBJ2-2, with 9 bases identical to TRBD1. The read is 3 residues too short to cover the CDR3 end, so that end is filled in from the germline J gene. Germline values: CDR1 SGHTA, CDR2 FQGTGA. J was trimmed by 1 base and V by 6 bases; bases with no gene match: 3. The CDR3 consists of 15 residues.

In the case of this clone: The read terminates 3 residues before the CDR3 end, so the remaining end is supplied by the germline J gene. V and J are TRBV20-1 and TRBJ2-1; 10 nucleotides line up with TRBD1. Germline CDR1 and CDR2: DFQATT and SNEGSKA (reference sequence). The CDR3 extends over 14 amino acids. Trimming removed 5 bases from V and 1 base from J; junction bases left unmatched: 2. The CDR3 bases that were read are TGCAGTGCTCAGGGACAGGGGTCCTACAATGAG. The encoded protein is CSAQGQGSYNE. The whole CDR3 sequence reads CSAQGQGSYNEQFF.

About this clone: The CDR3 end is not reached by the read, which stops 3 residues before it; the germline J gene fills it in. This rearrangement joins TRBV5-1 to TRBJ2-1; 9 nucleotides match TRBD2. The CDR3 has 18 residues. With V trimmed by 0 bases and J by 8 bases, 15 bases remained unmatched. Germline V gene data show CDR1 as SGHRS and CDR2 as YFSETQ. The part of the CDR3 DNA that was read is TGCGCCAGCAGCTTGGGCCTAACTAGCGGGCCAAGGGGGGATGAG. This translates into CASSLGLTSGPRGDE. The entire CDR3 reads CASSLGLTSGPRGDEQFF.

To note about this clone: The sequence runs out 3 residues before the end of the CDR3; the remainder is reconstructed from the germline J gene. The V and J genes are TRBV20-1 and TRBJ2-2; D possibly corresponds to TRBD2 (5 bases). V was cut by 1 base and J by 6 bases, with 12 bases left in between. CDR1 and CDR2 from the germline V gene are DFQATT and SNEGSKA (reference sequence). The CDR3 is 14 amino acids. The CDR3 is CSARGAEGPGELFF. The DNA read from the CDR3 is TGCAGTGCTAGAGGGGCCGAGGGCCCCGGGGAG.

Concerning this clone itself: The CDR3 is cut off 3 residues early in the read; its end comes from the germline J gene. The V call is TRBV20-1, the J call TRBJ1-5, with D unclear. The germline CDR1 and CDR2 sequences are DFQATT and SNEGSKA (reference sequence). The CDR3 loop spans 14 amino acids. V shed 7 bases and J shed 0 bases, with 13 bases lying between them. The CDR3 DNA, read in part, is TGCAGTGTTCCCGACAAGAATAGCAATCAGCCC. It is translated as CSVPDKNSNQP. The complete CDR3 reads CSVPDKNSNQPQHF.

On this clone: Coverage ceases 3 residues before the CDR3 finishes, and the germline J gene fills in the end. The rearrangement joins TRBV7-2 to TRBJ2-3; D is perhaps TRBD2 (7 bases). The V and J ends lost 3 bases and 6 bases respectively, with 13 bases between them. Germline V CDR1 and CDR2: SGHTA, FQGNSA. CDR3 length: 14 residues. Incomplete CDR3 DNA: TGTGCCAGCAGCTTGTGGGGGGGCATGGATACG. This translates into CASSLWGGMDT. The entire CDR3 protein is CASSLWGGMDTQYF.

Concerning this clone itself: The read terminates 3 residues ahead of where the CDR3 ends, so the germline J gene completes it. The chain links TRBV18 to TRBJ2-7, with 7 bases matching TRBD2. The CDR3 is 16 residues long. The V gene's germline CDR1 is KGHSH and CDR2 LQKENI. V lost 1 base to trimming and J lost 2 bases; unmatched junction nucleotides: 8. The sequenced CDR3 bases are TGTGCCAGCTCACCACTAAGAAAGCGGGGTACCTACGAG. Translation gives CASSPLRKRGTYE. The CDR3 in full is CASSPLRKRGTYEQYF.

Regarding this clone: The read halts 3 residues ahead of the CDR3 end, with the missing end drawn from the germline J gene. The chain links TRBV7-8 to TRBJ2-1, with TRBD2 matching over 14 bases. This CDR3 spans 15 amino acids. Trimming at V came to 2 bases and at J to 9 bases, leaving 3 bases not matched to a gene. CDR1 is SGHVS and CDR2 is FQNEAQ in the germline V gene. The CDR3 DNA, read in part, is TGTGCCAGCAGCTTATCGGGACTAGCGGGAGTTGAG. Protein: CASSLSGLAGVE. The CDR3 as a whole reads CASSLSGLAGVEQFF.

Comments on this clone: The CDR3 goes on 3 residues after the read ends, and that part is filled in from the germline J gene. The chain couples TRBV5-4 to TRBJ2-5; 9 nucleotides line up with TRBD2. V shed 4 bases, J shed 6 bases, and the junction held 13 bases outside the gene matches. Germline V CDR1 and CDR2: SGHNT, YYREEE (reference sequence). The CDR3 runs 16 residues. The CDR3 DNA, read in part, is TGTGCCAGCAGCGTTGGTTCCCCGGGACTAGCTAAGACC. This translates into CASSVGSPGLAKT. The CDR3 as a whole reads CASSVGSPGLAKTQYF. Variable domain in full (rest from reference TRBV5-4 and TRBJ2-5): ETGVTQSPTHLIKTRGQQVTLRCSSQSGHNTVSWYQQALGQGPQFIFQYYREEENGRGNFPPRFSGLQFPNYSSELNVNALELDDSALYLCASSVGSPGLAKTQYFGPGTRLLVL.

With regard to this clone: The sequence runs out 3 residues before the end of the CDR3; the remainder is reconstructed from the germline J gene. The chain couples TRBV18 to TRBJ1-2, with D uncertain. CDR3 length equals 15 residues. Trimming removed 5 bases at V and 7 bases at J, with 20 bases between. Germline V gene data show CDR1 as KGHSH and CDR2 as LQKENI. This chain's CDR3 is CASSTGQSTLGGYTF. The part of the CDR3 DNA that was read is TGTGCCAGCTCAACCGGCCAGTCGACTTTGGGTGGC.

As regards this clone: The read falls 3 residues short of the CDR3 end, and the missing part is taken from the germline J gene. The rearrangement joins TRBV6-2 or TRBV6-3 to TRBJ2-7; TRBD1 aligns across 7 bases. V was clipped by 7 bases and J by 5 bases; unmatched bases: 5. Germline values: CDR1 MNHEY, CDR2 SVGEGT. CDR3 length: 12 residues. The part of the CDR3 DNA that was read is TGTGCCAGCACTATAGGACAGGACGAG. It codes for CASTIGQDE. The whole CDR3 protein is CASTIGQDEQYF.

With regard to this clone: The CDR3 extends 3 residues past the end of the read, so its final part is completed from the germline J gene. The chain joins TRBV18 to TRBJ1-2; 7 bases fit TRBD1. V lost 3 bases to trimming and J lost 2 bases; unmatched junction nucleotides: 3. Germline lookup yields CDR1 KGHSH and CDR2 LQKENI. This CDR3 is 14 amino acids long. Incomplete CDR3 DNA: TGTGCCAGCTCACCCGTACAGGGGAACTATGGC. Translation: CASSPVQGNYG. The complete CDR3 protein is CASSPVQGNYGYTF.

Details on this clone: The read halts 3 residues ahead of the CDR3 end, with the missing end drawn from the germline J gene. The J gene is TRBJ2-7, the V gene TRBV7-8; no reliable D call. Germline V gene data show CDR1 as SGHVS and CDR2 as FQNEAQ. Trimming left V 3 bases short and J 3 bases short, with 12 bases between. The CDR3 is 14 amino acids. The CDR3 is CASSFAGMYYEQYF. Partial CDR3 DNA: TGTGCCAGCAGCTTCGCCGGTATGTACTACGAG. Full variable domain (remainder filled in from reference TRBV7-8 and TRBJ2-7): GAGVSQSPRYKVAKRGQDVALRCDPISGHVSLFWYQQALGQGPEFLTYFQNEAQLDKSGLPSDRFFAERPEGSVSTLKIQRTQQEDSAVYLCASSFAGMYYEQYFGPGTRLTVT.

Note on this clone: Coverage ceases 3 residues before the CDR3 finishes, and the germline J gene fills in the end. The chain couples TRBV6-2 or TRBV6-3 to TRBJ2-3, with 11 bases aligning to TRBD2. Looked up from germline, CDR1 is MNHEY and CDR2 is SVGEGT. The V and J ends lost 6 bases and 5 bases, in that order; junction bases with no gene match: 10. CDR3 length: 16 amino acids. Partial CDR3 DNA: TGTGCCAGCAGATCCGGACTAGCGGGTAATATAGATACG. This sequence encodes CASRSGLAGNIDT. The complete CDR3 reads CASRSGLAGNIDTQYF.

Concerning this clone: A read error may account for a junction end that differs from germline. Sequencing ends 3 residues short of the CDR3 end; the germline J gene provides the rest. The V and J genes are TRBV5-1 and TRBJ2-7; 11 bases agree with TRBD1. CDR3 length: 15 residues. Germline-derived CDR1 and CDR2 are SGHRS and YFSETQ. CDR3 residues: CASSRGQGASFEQYF. The sequenced part of the CDR3 DNA is TGCGCCAGCAGCCGCGGACAGGGGGCTTCCTTCGAG.

As regards this clone: The CDR3 end is not reached by the read, which stops 3 residues before it; the germline J gene fills it in. The chain couples TRBV7-3 to TRBJ2-7; TRBD1 agrees at 8 bases. The germline CDR1 and CDR2 sequences are SGHTA and FQGTGA. CDR3 length: 14 residues. With V trimmed by 5 bases and J by 3 bases, 6 bases remained unmatched. This CDR3 is CASSPGQGYYEQYF. CDR3 bases read: TGTGCCAGCAGCCCAGGACAGGGCTACTACGAG.

Regarding this clone: The CDR3 end lies 3 residues beyond the end of the read and is filled in from the germline J gene. V is TRBV5-5 and J is TRBJ2-4, with a tentative D call TRBD2 (5 bases). V was clipped by 2 bases and J by 5 bases, with 8 bases between them. This CDR3 region has 13 residues. The V gene's germline CDR1 is SGHKS and CDR2 YYEKEE (reference sequence). The CDR3 loop reads CASSLLGQNIQYF. The sequenced CDR3 bases are TGTGCCAGCAGCTTACTAGGACAAAACATT. The variable domain in full, completed from reference TRBV5-5 and TRBJ2-4, reads DAGVTQSPTHLIKTRGQQVTLRCSPISGHKSVSWYQQVLGQGPQFIFQYYEKEERGRGNFPDRFSARQFPNYSSELNVNALLLGDSALYLCASSLLGQNIQYFGAGTRLSVL.

Note on this clone: Read coverage stops 3 residues before the CDR3 terminus; the germline J gene supplies the remainder. The rearrangement joins TRBV6-2 or TRBV6-3 to TRBJ1-4; tentatively, D is TRBD1 (6 bases). The V end lost 6 bases, the J end lost 4 bases, and 12 bases lay between the germline ends. This CDR3 spans 14 amino acids. The germline gives CDR1 MNHEY, CDR2 SVGEGT. The sequenced CDR3 bases are TGTGCCAGCAGCACGAGACAGGATAATGAAAAA. Residues: CASSTRQDNEK. The full CDR3 sequence reads CASSTRQDNEKLFF.

Notes on this clone: The CDR3 end lies 3 residues beyond the end of the read and is filled in from the germline J gene. The chain links TRBV19 to TRBJ2-3; 10 bases align to TRBD2. V was clipped by 6 bases and J by 3 bases; unmatched bases: 3. This CDR3 is built from 14 residues. Looked up from germline, CDR1 is LNHDA and CDR2 is SQIVND (reference sequence). The CDR3 bases that were read are TGTGCCAGTAGCTCTAGCGGGAGTACAGATACG. Translating gives CASSSSGSTDT. The CDR3 in full is CASSSSGSTDTQYF.

Note on this clone: The read ends 3 residues before the CDR3 terminus; that terminus is restored from the germline J gene. The chain employs TRBV20-1 and TRBJ1-3; weak D call: TRBD1 (5 bases). Germline V gene sequence: CDR1 DFQATT, CDR2 SNEGSKA (reference sequence). The CDR3 has 15 residues. Trimming stripped 0 bases from V and 0 bases from J, with 9 bases between. CDR3 DNA, as far as it was read: TGCAGTGCTAGAGATGCAGGGAACTCTGGAAACACC. Translated: CSARDAGNSGNT. The whole CDR3 sequence is CSARDAGNSGNTIYF.

Remarks on this clone: The read gets to within 3 residues of the CDR3 end, and the germline J gene fills in the rest. The rearrangement uses TRBV5-1 and TRBJ1-1; perhaps TRBD1 as D (6 bases). V lost 3 bases to trimming and J lost 3 bases, with 12 bases between them. In germline, CDR1 is SGHRS, CDR2 YFSETQ. CDR3 size: 14 residues. The part of the CDR3 DNA that was read is TGCGCCAGCAGCTCCCCAGGGGATTACACTGAA. Its protein is CASSSPGDYTE. The whole CDR3 reads CASSSPGDYTEAFF.